The 25 T cell receptor beta chains listed next were all sequenced from one sample in a study of blood T cell repertoires in COVID-19. Sequencing was performed with immunoSEQ multiplex PCR; in TCRdb, only in-frame clones are kept and a portion is missing. The table includes 140,000 or so clones, roughly 88% detected once. The sequencing input was peripheral blood. The source of these receptors is a man between 60 and 70 years old with active or convalescent COVID-19.

The V call is TRBV12-3 or TRBV12-4, the J call TRBJ2-1; a weak D match, TRBD1 (6 bases). Trimming pared 5 bases from V and 10 bases from J, leaving 12 bases between. The CDR3 totals 12 residues. CDR3 nucleotides: TGTGCCAGCAGTCAACAGGGTTGGGAGCAGTTCTTC. Translated, it gives CASSQQGWEQFF.

The genes are TRBV30 and TRBJ2-7; 10 bases map to TRBD2. J lost 3 bases, V lost 4 bases, and 0 bases had no gene match. This CDR3 comprises 12 residues. Germline-derived CDR1 and CDR2 are GTSNPN and SVGIG (reference sequence). Here the CDR3 DNA reads TGTGCCTGGACTAGCGGGAGCTACGAGCAGTACTTC. Amino acids: CAWTSGSYEQYF.

V gene TRBV6-5 combines with J gene TRBJ2-3, with D perhaps TRBD1 (6 bases). Germline-derived CDR1 and CDR2 are MNHEY and SVGAGI. Trimming removed 11 bases from V and 0 bases from J, with 9 bases in between. This CDR3 contains 12 residues. The CDR3: CALRGSTDTQYF. The CDR3 DNA is TGTGCCCTGAGGGGGAGCACAGATACGCAGTATTTT.

The table lists this clone with a few counts. This chain links TRBV5-1 with TRBJ1-2; a weak D match, TRBD1 (5 bases). The CDR3 has 14 residues. Per germline, CDR1 SGHRS and CDR2 YFSETQ. The ends were cut back, 3 bases at V and 5 bases at J, with 14 bases in the middle. Here the CDR3 DNA reads TGCGCCAGCAGCTCATCCCAGGGAAGGTATGGCTACACCTTC. Protein sequence: CASSSSQGRYGYTF.

The V and J genes are TRBV19 and TRBJ2-3; the match to TRBD2 covers 8 bases. The germline gives CDR1 LNHDA, CDR2 SQIVND (reference sequence). Unmatched junction bases numbered 7, after V lost 3 bases and J lost 2 bases. The CDR3 loop spans 16 amino acids. The CDR3 coding sequence is TGTGCCAGTAGTATTAAACTAGCGGTCTTCACAGATACGCAGTATTTT. It codes for CASSIKLAVFTDTQYF.

V is TRBV5-8 and J is TRBJ2-4; D not resolved. V was trimmed by 1 base and J by 0 bases, leaving 8 bases between them. This CDR3 is built from 15 residues. Germline CDR1 is SGHTS and CDR2 is YDEGEE. The CDR3 loop reads CASSLLLLAKNIQYF. CDR3 in DNA: TGTGCCAGCAGCTTGTTACTGCTAGCCAAAAACATTCAGTACTTC.

The chain recombines TRBV4-1 with TRBJ2-7; 8 bases line up with TRBD2. Germline CDR1 and CDR2: MGHRA and YSYEKL. V was pared by 0 bases and J by 0 bases, with 10 bases of the junction left unmatched. CDR3 length: 18 residues. The CDR3 region has the DNA TGCGCCAGCAGCCAAGATGGGGTTAGCGGGGCCTCCTCCTACGAGCAGTACTTC. It specifies CASSQDGVSGASSYEQYF.

This clone was picked up one time. The V and J genes are TRBV9 and TRBJ1-5; D not resolved. The V gene lost 0 bases and the J gene lost 6 bases, with 13 bases spanning the gap. This CDR3 is 15 amino acids long. Looked up from germline, CDR1 is SGDLS and CDR2 is YYNGEE. The CDR3 sequence: CASSVGTGGVQPQHF. The CDR3 nucleotides are TGTGCCAGCAGCGTAGGCACGGGAGGAGTTCAGCCCCAGCATTTT.

The V gene is TRBV28, the J gene TRBJ2-2; 10 bases align to TRBD1. CDR1 MDHEN and CDR2 SYDVKM come from the germline V gene. The CDR3 is 20 residues long. V lost 5 bases and J lost 2; bases outside the gene matches: 17. In DNA form, the CDR3 reads TGTGCCAGCAGTCCCGCCCGACCTCTGGGACAGGGGATTAACACCGGGGAGCTGTTTTTT. It is translated as CASSPARPLGQGINTGELFF.

This clone has more than one count but fewer than ten. The genes are TRBV7-8 and TRBJ2-7; 13 nucleotides match TRBD2. CDR3 length: 17 amino acids. Germline V gene data show CDR1 as SGHVS and CDR2 as FQNEAQ. The V segment lost 1 base and the J segment 6 bases; nucleotides outside the gene matches: 9. The CDR3 DNA follows: TGTGCCAGCAGCTTAGACGGGAGGACTAGCGGGAGTGGCGAGCAGTACTTC. It encodes CASSLDGRTSGSGEQYF.

This sequence joins TRBV6-1 and TRBJ2-1; no reliable D call. V lost 1 base, J lost 7 bases, and 11 bases lay in between. From germline, CDR1 is MNHNS and CDR2 SASEGT. This CDR3 region has 14 residues. The CDR3 region has the DNA TGTGCCAGCAGTGAAGGATCGAATCGGAATGAGCAGTTCTTC. Its translation: CASSEGSNRNEQFF.

The chain carries TRBV9 and TRBJ2-1, with TRBD2 matching 9 bases. The germline V gene encodes CDR1 SGDLS and CDR2 YYNGEE. With V trimmed by 4 bases and J by 10 bases, 18 bases remained unmatched. This CDR3 is 17 amino acids long. The CDR3: CASSPTRLAGGPGEQFF. In nucleotides, the CDR3 is TGTGCCAGCAGCCCCACCCGCCTGGCGGGAGGGCCCGGGGAGCAGTTCTTC. Looking up the rest from reference TRBV9 and TRBJ2-1 gives the full variable domain: DSGVTQTPKHLITATGQRVTLRCSPRSGDLSVYWYQQSLDQGLQFLIQYYNGEERAKGNILERFSAQQFPDLHSELNLSSLELGDSALYFCASSPTRLAGGPGEQFFGPGTRLTVL.

This chain connects TRBV7-8 to TRBJ2-3; 7 bases agree with TRBD2. CDR1 and CDR2 (germline): SGHVS, FQNEAQ. V dropped 6 bases and J dropped 0; count of bases not matched to a gene: 6. This CDR3 region has 15 residues. The CDR3 loop is CASSLLASSTDTQYF. In DNA, the CDR3 is TGTGCCAGCAGTCTACTAGCGTCTAGCACAGATACGCAGTATTTT.

The CDR3 nucleotides read TGTGCCAGCAGCACTAGCGGGAGGGCCAATACGCAGTATTTT. Protein product: CASSTSGRANTQYF. The V and J genes are TRBV5-4 and TRBJ2-3; 13 positions match TRBD2. Trimming took 4 bases from V and 7 from J; bases not matched to a gene: 3. CDR3 size: 14 residues. Germline V lookup: CDR1 SGHNT, CDR2 YYREEE (reference sequence). Full variable domain (outside the CDR3, taken from reference TRBV5-4 and TRBJ2-3): ETGVTQSPTHLIKTRGQQVTLRCSSQSGHNTVSWYQQALGQGPQFIFQYYREEENGRGNFPPRFSGLQFPNYSSELNVNALELDDSALYLCASSTSGRANTQYFGPGTRLTVL.

The chain has TRBV28 and TRBJ1-3; 7 nucleotides match TRBD1. The CDR3 length is 18 residues. J lost 0 bases, V lost 5 bases, and 13 bases had no gene match. Looked up from germline, CDR1 is MDHEN and CDR2 is SYDVKM. The CDR3 nucleotides read TGTGCCAGCAGTCCGAACCCGGGACAGCCGAACTCTGGAAACACCATATATTTT. This codes for CASSPNPGQPNSGNTIYF. The full variable domain, in which reference TRBV28 and TRBJ1-3 provide the parts outside the CDR3, is DVKVTQSSRYLVKRTGEKVFLECVQDMDHENMFWYRQDPGLGLRLIYFSYDVKMKEKGDIPEGYSVSREKKERFSLILESASTNQTSMYLCASSPNPGQPNSGNTIYFGEGSWLTVV.

CDR3 loop: CASSRGLAGDNEQFF. CDR3 sequence (DNA): TGTGCCAGCAGCCGAGGACTAGCGGGTGACAATGAGCAGTTCTTC. This chain connects TRBV7-9 to TRBJ2-1; TRBD2 agrees at 11 bases. The CDR3 extends over 15 amino acids. After removal of 5 bases from V and 5 bases from J, the junction contained 5 bases not matched to a gene. The germline CDR1 and CDR2 sequences are SEHNR and FQNEAQ (reference sequence).

This chain connects TRBV29-1 to TRBJ1-2, with a possible D match to TRBD1 (6 bases). Germline values: CDR1 SQVTM, CDR2 ANQGSEA. Trimming stripped 3 bases from V and 6 bases from J, with 14 bases between. The CDR3 totals 13 residues. The CDR3: CSVDTQGQNGYTF. DNA of the CDR3: TGCAGCGTTGACACCCAGGGGCAGAATGGCTACACCTTC. Together with reference TRBV29-1 and TRBJ1-2, the CDR3 gives the full variable domain: SAVISQKPSRDICQRGTSLTIQCQVDSQVTMMFWYRQQPGQSLTLIATANQGSEATYESGFVIDKFPISRPNLTFSTLTVSNMSPEDSSIYLCSVDTQGQNGYTFGSGTRLTVV.

This rearrangement joins TRBV10-3 to TRBJ2-5, with D possibly matching TRBD1 (7 bases). The germline V gene encodes CDR1 ENHRY and CDR2 SYGVKD. V shed 2 bases and J shed 5 bases, with 24 bases lying between them. The CDR3 totals 18 residues. The CDR3 loop is CAISERAGTVGIGETQYF. The CDR3, as DNA: TGTGCCATCAGTGAGCGGGCGGGGACAGTGGGGATTGGTGAGACCCAGTACTTC.

In this sample, this clone turned up once. V gene TRBV20-1 combines with J gene TRBJ1-1; D ambiguous. The CDR3 length is 8 residues. V lost 7 bases and J 11 bases, leaving 8 bases between the germline ends. CDR1 DFQATT and CDR2 SNEGSKA come from the germline V gene (reference sequence). The CDR3 bases are TGCAGTGACGCGTCGGCTTTCTTT. Translating gives CSDASAFF.

The J gene is TRBJ2-5, the V gene TRBV10-2, with 8 nucleotides matching TRBD1. The J segment lost 1 base and the V segment lost 4 bases, leaving 5 bases of the junction unmatched. The CDR3 consists of 15 residues. Germline-derived CDR1 and CDR2 are WSHSY and SAAADI. CDR3 residues: CASSGQGHFQETQYF. The CDR3 region has the DNA TGCGCCAGCAGTGGACAGGGGCACTTCCAAGAGACCCAGTACTTC.

For the CDR3, the DNA is TGTGCCAGCAGCTCGGGACTAGCGGGGATTTACAATGAGCAGTTCTTC. This translates into CASSSGLAGIYNEQFF. V usage is TRBV5-4 and J usage is TRBJ2-1; 13 bases fit TRBD2. CDR3 size: 16 residues. CDR1 SGHNT and CDR2 YYREEE come from the germline V gene (reference sequence). J was trimmed by 4 bases and V by 3 bases; bases with no gene match: 4.

The chain's CDR3 is CASRAGGLNTGELFF. In DNA form, the CDR3 reads TGTGCCAGCAGGGCAGGGGGGTTGAACACCGGGGAGCTGTTTTTT. This rearrangement joins TRBV5-4 to TRBJ2-2; D may be TRBD1 (7 bases). This CDR3 contains 15 residues. V was shortened by 5 bases and J by 1 base, with 12 bases between the two germline ends. Per germline, CDR1 SGHNT and CDR2 YYREEE (reference sequence). Full variable domain (remainder filled in from reference TRBV5-4 and TRBJ2-2): ETGVTQSPTHLIKTRGQQVTLRCSSQSGHNTVSWYQQALGQGPQFIFQYYREEENGRGNFPPRFSGLQFPNYSSELNVNALELDDSALYLCASRAGGLNTGELFFGEGSRLTVL.

The chain combines TRBV3-1 (or the pseudogene TRBV3-2) with TRBJ1-2, with TRBD1 matching 12 bases. Germline V gene data show CDR1 as LGHDT and CDR2 as YNNKEL (reference sequence). The junction had 14 bases not matched to a gene; V was cut back by 5 bases and J by 7 bases. CDR3 length: 17 amino acids. Written as DNA, the CDR3 is TGTGCCAGCAGCAAAGTGACGGGACAGGGGGCGGCGAGTGGCTACACCTTC. It is translated as CASSKVTGQGAASGYTF.

Here the CDR3 DNA reads TGTGCCAGCAGTCTACAGGGTAGGCCCCAGCATTTT. Translation gives CASSLQGRPQHF. The chain recombines TRBV28 with TRBJ1-5, with D perhaps TRBD1 (6 bases). CDR3 size: 12 residues. The germline gives CDR1 MDHEN, CDR2 SYDVKM. Trimming shortened V by 5 bases and J by 9 bases, and 11 bases separated the two germline ends.

The chain employs TRBV19 and TRBJ1-5; TRBD1 aligns across 8 bases. Germline CDR1 and CDR2: LNHDA and SQIVND (reference sequence). This CDR3 region has 15 residues. V lost 1 base, J lost 4 bases, and 3 bases stayed unmatched. CDR3: CASSIGGQANQPQHF. CDR3 DNA: TGTGCCAGTAGTATAGGGGGACAGGCAAATCAGCCCCAGCATTTT.